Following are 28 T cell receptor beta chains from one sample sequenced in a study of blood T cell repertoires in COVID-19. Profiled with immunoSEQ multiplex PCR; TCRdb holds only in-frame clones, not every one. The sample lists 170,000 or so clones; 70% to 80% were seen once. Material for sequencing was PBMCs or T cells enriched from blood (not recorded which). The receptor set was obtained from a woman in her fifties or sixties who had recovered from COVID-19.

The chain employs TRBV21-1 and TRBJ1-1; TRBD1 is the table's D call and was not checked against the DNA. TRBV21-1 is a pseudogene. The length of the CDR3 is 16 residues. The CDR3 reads CASSKGRVDRDTEAFF. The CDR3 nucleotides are TGTGCCAGCAGCAAGGGCAGGGTGGACCGGGACACTGAAGCTTTCTTT.

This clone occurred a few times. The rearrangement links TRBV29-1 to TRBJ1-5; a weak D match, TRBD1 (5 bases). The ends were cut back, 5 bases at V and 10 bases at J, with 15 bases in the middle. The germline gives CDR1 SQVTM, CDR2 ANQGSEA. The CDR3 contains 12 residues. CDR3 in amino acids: CSVLDAGKPQHF. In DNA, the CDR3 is TGCAGCGTTTTAGATGCAGGGAAACCCCAGCATTTT.

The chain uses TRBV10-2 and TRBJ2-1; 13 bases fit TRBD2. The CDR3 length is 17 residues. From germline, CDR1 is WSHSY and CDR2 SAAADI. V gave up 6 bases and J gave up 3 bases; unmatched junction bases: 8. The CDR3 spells CASRKGTSGENYNEQFF. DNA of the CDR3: TGCGCCAGCAGAAAGGGGACTAGCGGGGAGAACTACAATGAGCAGTTCTTC.

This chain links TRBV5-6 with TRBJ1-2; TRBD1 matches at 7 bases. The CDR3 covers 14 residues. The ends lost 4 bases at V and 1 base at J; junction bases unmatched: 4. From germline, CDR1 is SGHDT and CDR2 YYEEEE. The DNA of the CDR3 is TGTGCCAGCAGCCCGGGACAGCTTAACTATGGCTACACCTTC. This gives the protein CASSPGQLNYGYTF.

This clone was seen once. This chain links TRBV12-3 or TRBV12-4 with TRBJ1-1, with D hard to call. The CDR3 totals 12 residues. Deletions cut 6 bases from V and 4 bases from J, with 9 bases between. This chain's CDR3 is CASREGVTEAFF. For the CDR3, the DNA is TGTGCCAGCAGGGAGGGTGTCACTGAAGCTTTCTTT.

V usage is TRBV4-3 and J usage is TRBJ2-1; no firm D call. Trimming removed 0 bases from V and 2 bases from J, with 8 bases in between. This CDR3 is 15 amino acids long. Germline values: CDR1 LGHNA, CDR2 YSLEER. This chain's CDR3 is CASSQDIEAYNEQFF. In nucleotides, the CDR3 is TGCGCCAGCAGCCAAGATATTGAGGCCTACAATGAGCAGTTCTTC.

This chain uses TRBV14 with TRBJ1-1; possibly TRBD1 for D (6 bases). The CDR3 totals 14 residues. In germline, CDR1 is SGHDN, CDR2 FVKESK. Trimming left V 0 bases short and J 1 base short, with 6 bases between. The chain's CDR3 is CASSQEGQNTEAFF. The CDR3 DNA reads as TGTGCCAGCAGCCAAGAGGGACAGAACACTGAAGCTTTCTTT.

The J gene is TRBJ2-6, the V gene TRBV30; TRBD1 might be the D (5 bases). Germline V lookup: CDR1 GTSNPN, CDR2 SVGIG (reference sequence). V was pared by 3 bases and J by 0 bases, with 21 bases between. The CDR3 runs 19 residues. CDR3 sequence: CAWRDPPLHRSSGANVLTF. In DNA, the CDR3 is TGTGCCTGGAGAGATCCACCGCTTCACAGGAGCTCTGGGGCCAACGTCCTGACTTTC.

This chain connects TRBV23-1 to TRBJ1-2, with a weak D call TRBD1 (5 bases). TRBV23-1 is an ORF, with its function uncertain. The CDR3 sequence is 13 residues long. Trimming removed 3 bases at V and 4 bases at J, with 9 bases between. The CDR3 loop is CASSQARVYGYTF. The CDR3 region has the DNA TGCGCCAGCAGTCAGGCCAGGGTCTATGGCTACACCTTC.

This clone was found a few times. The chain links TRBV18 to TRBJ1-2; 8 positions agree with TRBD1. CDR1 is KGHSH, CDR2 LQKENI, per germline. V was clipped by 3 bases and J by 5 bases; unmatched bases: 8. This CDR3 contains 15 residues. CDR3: CASSPGQGEWYGYTF. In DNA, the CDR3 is TGTGCCAGCTCACCCGGACAGGGCGAATGGTATGGCTACACCTTC.

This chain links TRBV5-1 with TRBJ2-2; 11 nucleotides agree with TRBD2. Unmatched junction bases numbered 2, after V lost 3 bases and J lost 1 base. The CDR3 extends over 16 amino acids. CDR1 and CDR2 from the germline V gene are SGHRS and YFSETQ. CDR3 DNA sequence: TGCGCCAGCAGCTCTGGGACTAGCGGGAACACCGGGGAGCTGTTTTTT. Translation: CASSSGTSGNTGELFF.

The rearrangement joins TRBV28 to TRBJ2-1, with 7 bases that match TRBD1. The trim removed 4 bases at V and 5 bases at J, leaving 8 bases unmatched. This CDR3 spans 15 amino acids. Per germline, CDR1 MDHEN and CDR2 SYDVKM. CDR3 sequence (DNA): TGTGCCAGCAGTTCAACTTACAGGGGTGACAATGAGCAGTTCTTC. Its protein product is CASSSTYRGDNEQFF.

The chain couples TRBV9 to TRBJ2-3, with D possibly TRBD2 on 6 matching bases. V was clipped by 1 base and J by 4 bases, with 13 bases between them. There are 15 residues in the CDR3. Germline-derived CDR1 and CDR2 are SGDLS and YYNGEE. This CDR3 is CASSVSGRIADTQYF. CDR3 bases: TGTGCCAGCAGCGTAAGTGGGAGGATAGCAGATACGCAGTATTTT.

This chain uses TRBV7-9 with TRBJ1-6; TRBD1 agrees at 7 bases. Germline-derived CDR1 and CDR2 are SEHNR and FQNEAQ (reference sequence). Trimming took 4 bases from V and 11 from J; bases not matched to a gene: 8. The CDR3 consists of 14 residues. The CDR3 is CASSSATGEPPLHF. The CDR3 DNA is TGTGCCAGCAGCTCGGCTACAGGGGAACCACCCCTCCACTTT. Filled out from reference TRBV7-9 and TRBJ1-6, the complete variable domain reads DTGVSQNPRHKITKRGQNVTFRCDPISEHNRLYWYRQTLGQGPEFLTYFQNEAQLEKSRLLSDRFSAERPKGSFSTLEIQRTEQGDSAMYLCASSSATGEPPLHFGNGTRLTVT.

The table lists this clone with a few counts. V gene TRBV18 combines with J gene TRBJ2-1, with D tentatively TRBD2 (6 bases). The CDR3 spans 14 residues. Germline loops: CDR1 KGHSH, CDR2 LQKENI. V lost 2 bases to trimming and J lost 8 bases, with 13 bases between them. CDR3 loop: CASSPGPGGDEQFF. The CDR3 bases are TGTGCCAGCTCACCAGGTCCCGGAGGGGATGAGCAGTTCTTC.

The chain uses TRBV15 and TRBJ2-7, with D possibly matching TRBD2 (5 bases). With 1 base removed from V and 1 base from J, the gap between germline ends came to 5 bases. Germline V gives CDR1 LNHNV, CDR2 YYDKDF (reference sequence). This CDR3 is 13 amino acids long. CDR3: CATSRGLSYEQYF. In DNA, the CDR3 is TGTGCCACCAGCAGAGGACTATCCTACGAGCAGTACTTC.

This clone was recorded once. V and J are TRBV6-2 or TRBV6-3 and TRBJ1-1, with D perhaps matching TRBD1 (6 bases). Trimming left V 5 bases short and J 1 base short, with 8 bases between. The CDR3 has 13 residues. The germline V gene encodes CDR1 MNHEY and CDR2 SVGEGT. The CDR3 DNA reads TGTGCCAGCAGTATGACAGGGAACACTGAAGCTTTCTTT. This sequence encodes CASSMTGNTEAFF.

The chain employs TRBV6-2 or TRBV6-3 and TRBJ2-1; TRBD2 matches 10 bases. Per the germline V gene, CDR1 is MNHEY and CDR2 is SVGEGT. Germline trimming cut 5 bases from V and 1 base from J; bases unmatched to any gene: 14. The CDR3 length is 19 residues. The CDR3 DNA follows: TGTGCCAGCAGTCCCCGCCGGATAGCGGGAGGATCATCCTACAATGAGCAGTTCTTC. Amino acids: CASSPRRIAGGSSYNEQFF.

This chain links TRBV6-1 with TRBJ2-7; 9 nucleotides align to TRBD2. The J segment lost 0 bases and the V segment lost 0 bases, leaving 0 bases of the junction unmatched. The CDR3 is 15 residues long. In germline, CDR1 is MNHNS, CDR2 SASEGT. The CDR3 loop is CASSEASGSSYEQYF. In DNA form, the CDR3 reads TGTGCCAGCAGTGAAGCTAGCGGGAGCTCCTACGAGCAGTACTTC.

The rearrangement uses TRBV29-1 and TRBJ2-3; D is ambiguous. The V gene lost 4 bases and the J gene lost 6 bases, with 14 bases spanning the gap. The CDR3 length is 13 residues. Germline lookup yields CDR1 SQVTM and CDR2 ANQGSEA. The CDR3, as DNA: TGCAGCGTTGGATTGGCGGCCAAGGATACGCAGTATTTT. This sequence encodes CSVGLAAKDTQYF.

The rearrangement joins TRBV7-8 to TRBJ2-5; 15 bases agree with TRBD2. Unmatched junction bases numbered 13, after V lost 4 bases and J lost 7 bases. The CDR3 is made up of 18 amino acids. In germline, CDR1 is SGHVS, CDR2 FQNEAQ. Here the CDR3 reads CASSSIPGTSGRLATQYF. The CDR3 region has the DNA TGTGCCAGCAGCTCGATCCCCGGGACTAGCGGGAGGTTGGCGACCCAGTACTTC. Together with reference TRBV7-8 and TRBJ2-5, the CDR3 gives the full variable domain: GAGVSQSPRYKVAKRGQDVALRCDPISGHVSLFWYQQALGQGPEFLTYFQNEAQLDKSGLPSDRFFAERPEGSVSTLKIQRTQQEDSAVYLCASSSIPGTSGRLATQYFGPGTRLLVL.

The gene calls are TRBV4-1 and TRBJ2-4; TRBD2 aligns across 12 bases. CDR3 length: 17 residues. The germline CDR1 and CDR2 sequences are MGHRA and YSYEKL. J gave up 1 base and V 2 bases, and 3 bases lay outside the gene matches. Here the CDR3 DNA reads TGCGCCAGCAGCCAACCTACTAGCGGGAGGGCCAAAAACATTCAGTACTTC. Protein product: CASSQPTSGRAKNIQYF.

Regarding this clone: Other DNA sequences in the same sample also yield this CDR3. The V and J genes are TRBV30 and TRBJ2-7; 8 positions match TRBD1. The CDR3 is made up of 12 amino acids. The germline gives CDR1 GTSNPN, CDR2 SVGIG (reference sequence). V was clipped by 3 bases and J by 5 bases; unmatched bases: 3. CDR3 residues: CAWSRQGNEQYF. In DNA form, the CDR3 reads TGTGCCTGGAGCCGACAGGGGAACGAGCAGTACTTC.

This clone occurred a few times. Here the CDR3 DNA reads TGTGCCAGCAGCTACCTGGGCGGGTTTAACTATGGCTACACCTTC. Protein sequence: CASSYLGGFNYGYTF. This rearrangement joins TRBV11-2 to TRBJ1-2, with unresolved D. This CDR3 region has 15 residues. Trimming shortened V by 4 bases and J by 1 base, and 13 bases separated the two germline ends. Germline V gene sequence: CDR1 SGHAT, CDR2 FQNNGV.

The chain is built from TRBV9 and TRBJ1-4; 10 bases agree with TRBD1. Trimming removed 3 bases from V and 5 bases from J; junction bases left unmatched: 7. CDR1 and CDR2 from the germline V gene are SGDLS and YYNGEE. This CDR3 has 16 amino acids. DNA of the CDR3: TGTGCCAGCAGCGACGGGACAGGGGTTACCAATGAAAAACTGTTTTTT. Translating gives CASSDGTGVTNEKLFF.

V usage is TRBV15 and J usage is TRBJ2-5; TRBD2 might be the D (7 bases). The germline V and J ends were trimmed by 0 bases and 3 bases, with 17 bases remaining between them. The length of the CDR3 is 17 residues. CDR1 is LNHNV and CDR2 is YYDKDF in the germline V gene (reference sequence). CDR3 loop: CATSRERGGTGKETQYF. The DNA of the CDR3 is TGTGCCACCAGCAGAGAGAGGGGGGGCACAGGGAAAGAGACCCAGTACTTC.

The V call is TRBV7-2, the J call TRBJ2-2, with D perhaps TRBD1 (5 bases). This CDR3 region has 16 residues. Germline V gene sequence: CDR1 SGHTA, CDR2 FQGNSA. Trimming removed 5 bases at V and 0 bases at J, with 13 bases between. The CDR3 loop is CASSPQGLSNTGELFF. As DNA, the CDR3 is TGTGCCAGCAGCCCGCAGGGCCTTTCGAACACCGGGGAGCTGTTTTTT.

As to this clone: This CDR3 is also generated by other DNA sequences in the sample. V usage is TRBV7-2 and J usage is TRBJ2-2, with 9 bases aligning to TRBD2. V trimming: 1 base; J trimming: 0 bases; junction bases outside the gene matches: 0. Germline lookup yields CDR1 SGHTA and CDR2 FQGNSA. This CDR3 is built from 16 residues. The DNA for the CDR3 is TGTGCCAGCAGCTTAGTAGCGGGGGCGAACACCGGGGAGCTGTTTTTT. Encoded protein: CASSLVAGANTGELFF.